A single sample is the source of the 27 T cell receptor beta chains below, sequenced in a study of cytomegalovirus exposure and HLA in healthy donors. The PCR contained 60 Vbeta and 13 Jbeta primers. The protocol was immunoSEQ multiplex PCR, while the TCRdb copy is restricted to in-frame clones and leaves out a portion. In the table there are more than 95,000 clones, roughly 79% of which are singletons. Sequencing input: PBMCs. The receptors were gathered from a female donor in good health and CMV-seropositive.

This clone was detected once. The chain links TRBV29-1 to TRBJ2-7; perhaps TRBD1 as D (5 bases). Looked up from germline, CDR1 is SQVTM and CDR2 is ANQGSEA. The CDR3 contains 14 residues. V was shortened by 5 bases and J by 5 bases, with 19 bases between the two germline ends. DNA for the CDR3: TGCAGCGTTTCTACAGGACCCTATTACCACGAGCAGTACTTC. It encodes CSVSTGPYYHEQYF.

This clone was seen a single time. The chain joins TRBV18 to TRBJ2-1; 7 nucleotides agree with TRBD2. Germline V CDR1 and CDR2: KGHSH, LQKENI. The junction had 5 bases not matched to a gene; V was cut back by 3 bases and J by 0 bases. The CDR3 is 16 residues long. The CDR3 here is CASSPSLASSYNEQFF. The CDR3 bases are TGTGCCAGCTCACCGTCACTAGCGAGCTCCTACAATGAGCAGTTCTTC.

This clone was observed a handful of times. The chain carries TRBV6-5 and TRBJ1-4, with 10 bases lining up with TRBD1. V was pared by 0 bases and J by 8 bases, with 3 bases of the junction left unmatched. Looked up from germline, CDR1 is MNHEY and CDR2 is SVGAGI. This CDR3 is built from 15 residues. CDR3 coding DNA: TGTGCCAGCAGTTACTCGGACAGGGGGAACGAAAAACTGTTTTTT. Translation gives CASSYSDRGNEKLFF.

The rearrangement joins TRBV28 to TRBJ1-5; D call uncertain. The germline CDR1 and CDR2 sequences are MDHEN and SYDVKM. The V gene lost 6 bases and the J gene lost 4 bases, with 7 bases spanning the gap. The CDR3 has 12 amino acids. The CDR3 bases are TGTGCCAGCAGACAGCTGAATCAGCCCCAGCATTTT. Encoded protein: CASRQLNQPQHF.

CDR3 region: CSAEGGAEAFF. CDR3 in DNA: TGCAGCGCCGAGGGAGGTGCTGAAGCTTTCTTT. This chain links TRBV29-1 with TRBJ1-1; D gene unclear. This CDR3 contains 11 residues. V was clipped by 7 bases and J by 6 bases, with 12 bases between them. CDR1 and CDR2 from the germline V gene are SQVTM and ANQGSEA. The variable domain in full, with the rest retrieved from reference TRBV29-1 and TRBJ1-1, is SAVISQKPSRDICQRGTSLTIQCQVDSQVTMMFWYRQQPGQSLTLIATANQGSEATYESGFVIDKFPISRPNLTFSTLTVSNMSPEDSSIYLCSAEGGAEAFFGQGTRLTVV.

J is TRBJ2-2 and V is TRBV7-9, with 8 bases matching TRBD2. Trimming removed 2 bases from V and 4 bases from J; junction bases left unmatched: 12. Per germline, CDR1 SEHNR and CDR2 FQNEAQ (reference sequence). The CDR3 covers 18 residues. The CDR3 nucleotides are TGTGCCAGCAGCTTACCCGACTCCGGGGGGGAAGTCACCGGGGAGCTGTTTTTT. Its translation is CASSLPDSGGEVTGELFF.

The chain employs TRBV11-2 and TRBJ2-7; tentatively, D is TRBD2 (6 bases). Trimming shortened V by 4 bases and J by 0 bases, and 22 bases separated the two germline ends. Germline V gene data show CDR1 as SGHAT and CDR2 as FQNNGV. The CDR3 totals 18 residues. The CDR3 sequence: CASSSTGLPGLRSYEQYF. The CDR3, as DNA: TGTGCCAGCAGCTCCACGGGCCTTCCGGGACTCCGCTCCTACGAGCAGTACTTC.

The genes are TRBV6-1 and TRBJ1-2, with D possibly matching TRBD1 (5 bases). The CDR3 is 17 residues long. The germline V and J ends were trimmed by 3 bases and 2 bases, with 19 bases remaining between them. CDR1 and CDR2 from the germline V gene are MNHNS and SASEGT. CDR3 sequence: CASSDGGRGRENYGYTF. The CDR3 DNA is TGTGCCAGCAGTGACGGGGGGAGGGGCAGGGAGAACTATGGCTACACCTTC.

This chain uses TRBV27 with TRBJ1-1, with D perhaps matching TRBD1 (6 bases). The germline V gene has CDR1 MNHEY and CDR2 SMNVEV (reference sequence). V was trimmed by 6 bases and J by 9 bases, leaving 11 bases between them. The CDR3 is made up of 11 amino acids. The CDR3 DNA sequence: TGTGCCAGCAGGACCGGGACAAAAGCTTTCTTT. Amino acids: CASRTGTKAFF.

This clone was observed once. The chain has TRBV28 and TRBJ1-5; D might be TRBD1 (5 bases). Germline CDR1 and CDR2: MDHEN and SYDVKM. The CDR3 is 12 residues long. Trimming removed 11 bases from V and 4 bases from J, with 12 bases in between. The CDR3 nucleotides are TGTGCCTGGAGGGGTCCGAATCAGCCCCAGCATTTT. Its translation: CAWRGPNQPQHF.

This rearrangement joins TRBV6-1 to TRBJ2-7, with 9 bases lining up with TRBD1. With 6 bases clipped from V and 0 bases from J, the junction kept 3 bases outside the gene matches. The CDR3 covers 14 residues. Germline V CDR1 and CDR2: MNHNS, SASEGT. Here the CDR3 reads CASRTGGSSYEQYF. The DNA for the CDR3 is TGTGCCAGCAGGACAGGGGGGAGCTCCTACGAGCAGTACTTC.

A remark on this clone: One end of the junction does not line up with germline, which may come from a read error. The gene calls are TRBV11-2 and TRBJ1-4; no clear D. The CDR3 covers 14 residues. Germline V CDR1 and CDR2: SGHAT, FQNNGV. The CDR3 region is CASSVQVNVYSKVF. CDR3 nucleotides: TGTGCCAGCAGCGTGCAGGTTAATGTCTACTCTAAGGTTTTT.

In its sample, this clone was seen a few times. This chain joins TRBV25-1 and TRBJ1-5; 10 positions agree with TRBD1. Germline values: CDR1 MGHDK, CDR2 SYGVNS. This CDR3 is 15 amino acids long. The ends lost 3 bases at V and 2 bases at J; junction bases unmatched: 1. In DNA form, the CDR3 reads TGTGCCAGCAGTGACGGGACAGGGGGCAATCAGCCCCAGCATTTT. It is translated as CASSDGTGGNQPQHF.

There are a few counts of this clone. CDR3: CAINTAPPNYGYTF. Written as DNA, the CDR3 is TGTGCCATAAACACAGCACCCCCTAACTATGGCTACACCTTC. The chain uses TRBV28 and TRBJ1-2; D unclear. Germline lookup yields CDR1 MDHEN and CDR2 SYDVKM. V gave up 10 bases and J gave up 0 bases, with 15 bases separating them. The length of the CDR3 is 14 residues.

This clone was observed a handful of times. The V gene is TRBV6-1, the J gene TRBJ1-1; D perhaps matches TRBD1 (5 bases). Germline V gene data show CDR1 as MNHNS and CDR2 as SASEGT. CDR3 length equals 14 residues. Trimming pared 8 bases from V and 5 bases from J, leaving 18 bases between. The CDR3 loop reads CASRGGGSATEAFF. The CDR3 nucleotides read TGTGCCAGCCGGGGGGGAGGGTCCGCTACTGAAGCTTTCTTT.

The chain employs TRBV5-6 and TRBJ1-6; 7 bases are shared with TRBD1. Germline assignment: CDR1 SGHDT and CDR2 YYEEEE. CDR3 length: 14 amino acids. V shed 2 bases and J 5 bases; nucleotides not matched to a gene: 1. The CDR3 protein is CASSLRGHNSPLHF. CDR3 DNA: TGTGCCAGCAGCTTAAGGGGGCATAATTCACCCCTCCACTTT.

V usage is TRBV30 and J usage is TRBJ2-3, with 10 bases that match TRBD1. This CDR3 has 16 amino acids. J gave up 4 bases and V 0 bases, and 7 bases lay outside the gene matches. Germline V gene lookup returns CDR1 GTSNPN and CDR2 SVGIG (reference sequence). The DNA for the CDR3 is TGTGCCTGGAGTGTCAGGGACAGGGGCGGGTCAGATACGCAGTATTTT. Its protein is CAWSVRDRGGSDTQYF.

This clone was picked up one time. The rearrangement uses TRBV5-4 and TRBJ1-2, with 9 bases lining up with TRBD1. V gave up 4 bases and J gave up 4 bases; unmatched junction bases: 8. This CDR3 spans 15 amino acids. Germline lookup yields CDR1 SGHNT and CDR2 YYREEE (reference sequence). The chain's CDR3 is CASSRGGQGTYGYTF. The CDR3 nucleotides are TGTGCCAGCAGCCGGGGGGGACAGGGTACCTATGGCTACACCTTC.

The chain recombines TRBV18 with TRBJ1-1, with D maybe TRBD1 (6 bases). The germline CDR1 and CDR2 sequences are KGHSH and LQKENI. V was pared by 3 bases and J by 3 bases, with 14 bases between. This CDR3 is 15 amino acids long. This CDR3 is CASSPYRDGDTEAFF. The DNA of the CDR3 is TGTGCCAGCTCACCGTACAGGGACGGGGACACTGAAGCTTTCTTT. Based on the CDR3 plus reference TRBV18 and TRBJ1-1, the full variable domain is NAGVMQNPRHLVRRRGQEARLRCSPMKGHSHVYWYRQLPEEGLKFMVYLQKENIIDESGMPKERFSAEFPKEGPSILRIQQVVRGDSAAYFCASSPYRDGDTEAFFGQGTRLTVV.

The CDR3 reads CASSIRQSSYEQYF. The DNA for the CDR3 is TGTGCCAGCAGCATCCGACAAAGCTCCTACGAGCAGTACTTC. V usage is TRBV7-8 and J usage is TRBJ2-7; the D is unclear. Trimming left V 5 bases short and J 0 bases short, with 11 bases between. The CDR3 consists of 14 residues. The germline V gene has CDR1 SGHVS and CDR2 FQNEAQ.

The rearrangement uses TRBV6-1 and TRBJ2-1; D is perhaps TRBD2 (5 bases). This CDR3 spans 14 amino acids. CDR1 and CDR2 from the germline V gene are MNHNS and SASEGT. V lost 8 bases, J lost 0 bases, and 11 bases lay in between. In nucleotides, the CDR3 is TGTGCCAGCGGAATGGGGAGCTCCTACAATGAGCAGTTCTTC. Its translation: CASGMGSSYNEQFF.

The chain has TRBV5-1 and TRBJ2-5; TRBD2 aligns across 11 bases. Germline loops: CDR1 SGHRS, CDR2 YFSETQ. The V segment lost 2 bases and the J segment 5 bases; nucleotides outside the gene matches: 5. This CDR3 spans 15 amino acids. The DNA for the CDR3 is TGCGCCAGCAGCTTTAGCGGGGGGGCCGGGGAGACCCAGTACTTC. Encoded protein: CASSFSGGAGETQYF. The full variable domain, in which reference TRBV5-1 and TRBJ2-5 provide the parts outside the CDR3, is KAGVTQTPRYLIKTRGQQVTLSCSPISGHRSVSWYQQTPGQGLQFLFEYFSETQRNKGNFPGRFSGRQFSNSRSEMNVSTLELGDSALYLCASSFSGGAGETQYFGPGTRLLVL.

The chain combines TRBV29-1 with TRBJ2-7; possibly TRBD1 for D (5 bases). Germline-derived CDR1 and CDR2 are SQVTM and ANQGSEA. The CDR3 has 11 amino acids. Trimming removed 5 bases from V and 3 bases from J, with 8 bases in between. CDR3 DNA sequence: TGCAGCGTTCAGGGTAGCTACGAGCAGTACTTC. This gives the protein CSVQGSYEQYF.

J is TRBJ1-1 and V is TRBV11-2, with a possible D match to TRBD1 (5 bases). CDR1 is SGHAT and CDR2 is FQNNGV in the germline V gene. V dropped 3 bases and J dropped 1 base, with 6 bases sitting between them. CDR3 length equals 13 residues. The CDR3 sequence: CASSFQGNTEAFF. In DNA, the CDR3 is TGTGCCAGCAGCTTCCAGGGGAACACTGAAGCTTTCTTT.

This chain joins TRBV11-2 and TRBJ2-2; 14 bases fit TRBD2. This CDR3 contains 16 residues. Per the germline V gene, CDR1 is SGHAT and CDR2 is FQNNGV. V shed 6 bases, J shed 5 bases, and the junction held 5 bases outside the gene matches. CDR3 DNA sequence: TGTGCCAGCAGTGTCCGACTAGCGGGAGGGACCGGGGAGCTGTTTTTT. It codes for CASSVRLAGGTGELFF. Combining the CDR3 with reference TRBV11-2 and TRBJ2-2 gives the whole variable domain EAGVAQSPRYKIIEKRQSVAFWCNPISGHATLYWYQQILGQGPKLLIQFQNNGVVDDSQLPKDRFSAERLKGVDSTLKIQPAKLEDSAVYLCASSVRLAGGTGELFFGEGSRLTVL.

The rearrangement links TRBV30 to TRBJ2-4; TRBD1 agrees at 7 bases. Germline V CDR1 and CDR2: GTSNPN, SVGIG (reference sequence). The CDR3 extends over 15 amino acids. V shed 4 bases and J 3 bases; nucleotides not matched to a gene: 9. The CDR3 DNA reads TGTGCCTGGACTGACAGGGTGTTGGGCAAAAACATTCAGTACTTC. Encoded protein: CAWTDRVLGKNIQYF. The variable domain in full, completed from reference TRBV30 and TRBJ2-4, reads SQTIHQWPATLVQPVGSPLSLECTVEGTSNPNLYWYRQAAGRGLQLLFYSVGIGQISSEVPQNLSASRPQDRQFILSSKKLLLSDSGFYLCAWTDRVLGKNIQYFGAGTRLSVL.

This chain uses TRBV27 with TRBJ1-1; D is unresolved. Germline CDR1 MNHEY, CDR2 SMNVEV (reference sequence). Trimming pared 3 bases from V and 1 base from J, leaving 9 bases between. The CDR3 has 14 amino acids. The CDR3, as DNA: TGTGCCAGCAGTTTGGTGAGAGGGAACACTGAAGCTTTCTTT. Its translation: CASSLVRGNTEAFF.